These 13 T cell receptor beta chains originate from one sample sequenced in a study of shared clonotypes between healthy human individuals. Generated by immunoSEQ multiplex PCR, the TCRdb table keeps only in-frame clones and is missing some. This sample has hundreds of thousands of clones, with 73% found just once. The material sequenced was memory CD4+ T cells sorted from blood. The subset denotes: CD45RA-negative fraction. All receptors come from a woman in her twenties or thirties in good health.

The chain joins TRBV6-5 to TRBJ2-7, with D possibly being TRBD2 (6 bases). Germline V gene lookup returns CDR1 MNHEY and CDR2 SVGAGI. The CDR3 sequence is 13 residues long. The germline V and J ends were trimmed by 6 bases and 7 bases, with 16 bases remaining between them. CDR3 residues: CASSLRGWDEQYF. The CDR3 nucleotides read TGTGCCAGCAGCCTCCGGGGGTGGGATGAGCAGTACTTC.

The genes are TRBV7-2 and TRBJ2-3, with D perhaps TRBD1 or TRBD2 (5 bases each). This CDR3 contains 14 residues. V lost 4 bases, J lost 6 bases, and 14 bases lay in between. In germline, CDR1 is SGHTA, CDR2 FQGNSA. The CDR3 loop is CASSSGLQSDTQYF. The CDR3, as DNA: TGTGCCAGCAGCTCGGGGCTCCAAAGCGATACGCAGTATTTT.

The rearrangement uses TRBV6-1 and TRBJ1-4; a possible D gene is TRBD1 (6 bases). V gave up 6 bases and J gave up 7 bases, with 15 bases separating them. There are 14 residues in the CDR3. Germline lookup yields CDR1 MNHNS and CDR2 SASEGT. The CDR3 nucleotides are TGTGCCAGCAGCGAAAAACAGGGTAGTGAAAAACTGTTTTTT. Translating it yields CASSEKQGSEKLFF.

The chain has TRBV28 and TRBJ1-2; D not certain. V lost 3 bases and J 4 bases, leaving 9 bases between the germline ends. The CDR3 consists of 13 residues. From germline, CDR1 is MDHEN and CDR2 SYDVKM. CDR3 sequence (DNA): TGTGCCAGCAGTTTCTCCGCCAGCTATGGCTACACCTTC. Translating gives CASSFSASYGYTF.

This clone was found many times. CDR3 DNA sequence: TGCGCCAGCAGCTTCTCTAGCACGGATGAAAAACTGTTTTTT. It yields the protein CASSFSSTDEKLFF. The rearrangement joins TRBV5-1 to TRBJ1-4; D not resolved. CDR1 is SGHRS, CDR2 YFSETQ, per germline. V was shortened by 2 bases and J by 6 bases, with 11 bases between the two germline ends. The CDR3 covers 14 residues.

Here the CDR3 reads CASGPFWDTGELFF. Here the CDR3 DNA reads TGTGCCAGCGGTCCCTTCTGGGACACCGGGGAGCTGTTTTTT. This chain uses TRBV27 with TRBJ2-2, with D unclear. V lost 8 bases to trimming and J lost 3 bases, with 13 bases between them. The CDR3 runs 14 residues. Germline CDR1 reads MNHEY; CDR2 reads SMNVEV (reference sequence).

V usage is TRBV4-2 and J usage is TRBJ2-3; the D is unclear. This CDR3 is built from 16 residues. The V and J ends lost 0 bases and 0 bases respectively, with 10 bases between them. Germline-derived CDR1 and CDR2 are LGHNA and YNFKEQ. The CDR3 DNA reads TGTGCCAGCAGCCAAGACTTTTCTGCTAGCACAGATACGCAGTATTTT. This gives the protein CASSQDFSASTDTQYF.

This sequence joins TRBV7-8 and TRBJ2-7; 8 bases map to TRBD2. This CDR3 is 14 amino acids long. The germline V gene has CDR1 SGHVS and CDR2 FQNEAQ. V shed 1 base and J 2 bases; nucleotides not matched to a gene: 1. CDR3 nucleotide sequence: TGTGCCAGCAGCTTAGAGCGGGAGCCCTACGAGCAGTACTTC. It specifies CASSLEREPYEQYF. Combining the CDR3 with reference TRBV7-8 and TRBJ2-7 gives the whole variable domain GAGVSQSPRYKVAKRGQDVALRCDPISGHVSLFWYQQALGQGPEFLTYFQNEAQLDKSGLPSDRFFAERPEGSVSTLKIQRTQQEDSAVYLCASSLEREPYEQYFGPGTRLTVT.

This rearrangement joins TRBV6-7 to TRBJ2-7; 9 positions match TRBD1. TRBV6-7 falls under the ORF class, with uncertain function. The V segment lost 5 bases and the J segment 6 bases; nucleotides outside the gene matches: 11. This CDR3 comprises 15 residues. CDR3 amino acids: CASSLPGTGTGEQYF. DNA for the CDR3: TGTGCCAGCAGTCTCCCGGGGACAGGGACGGGCGAGCAGTACTTC.

The chain has TRBV5-1 and TRBJ2-1, with 8 bases that match TRBD1. Germline CDR1 and CDR2: SGHRS and YFSETQ. V shed 4 bases, J shed 6 bases, and the junction held 9 bases outside the gene matches. The CDR3 is made up of 15 amino acids. The CDR3 DNA follows: TGCGCCAGCAGCGTTGCCGGACAGGGTCCCAATGAGCAGTTCTTC. The encoded protein is CASSVAGQGPNEQFF.

Regarding this clone: Other DNA sequences within the sample encode an identical CDR3. The rearrangement links TRBV28 to TRBJ1-5; 8 bases line up with TRBD1. V was pared by 4 bases and J by 4 bases, with 3 bases of the junction left unmatched. Germline V CDR1 and CDR2: MDHEN, SYDVKM. The CDR3 loop spans 14 amino acids. The CDR3 loop is CASSSGQGNQPQHF. Here the CDR3 DNA reads TGTGCCAGCAGTTCCGGACAGGGAAATCAGCCCCAGCATTTT. Supplemented by reference TRBV28 and TRBJ1-5, the full variable domain reads DVKVTQSSRYLVKRTGEKVFLECVQDMDHENMFWYRQDPGLGLRLIYFSYDVKMKEKGDIPEGYSVSREKKERFSLILESASTNQTSMYLCASSSGQGNQPQHFGDGTRLSIL.

The genes are TRBV28 and TRBJ2-5, with unresolved D. Germline V gene data show CDR1 as MDHEN and CDR2 as SYDVKM. V was shortened by 6 bases and J by 5 bases, with 13 bases between the two germline ends. The CDR3 is 13 residues long. The CDR3 DNA is TGTGCCAGCAGGTCCGCCACCTCGGAGACCCAGTACTTC. Protein: CASRSATSETQYF. Variable domain in full (rest from reference TRBV28 and TRBJ2-5): DVKVTQSSRYLVKRTGEKVFLECVQDMDHENMFWYRQDPGLGLRLIYFSYDVKMKEKGDIPEGYSVSREKKERFSLILESASTNQTSMYLCASRSATSETQYFGPGTRLLVL.

The chain links TRBV10-1 to TRBJ1-1; 10 bases are a match to TRBD1. Germline V gives CDR1 WNHNN, CDR2 SYGVQD (reference sequence). The CDR3 is 15 amino acids. The V and J ends lost 3 bases and 4 bases, in that order; junction bases with no gene match: 5. The CDR3, as DNA: TGCGCCAGCAGTGATCGGACAGGGGGAAGCACTGAAGCTTTCTTT. Translated: CASSDRTGGSTEAFF.